The clone carrying this T cell receptor (beta chain) came up a few times. Repertoires were generated with immunoSEQ multiplex PCR, while TCRdb's copy carries only in-frame clones and drops some. There are roughly 66,000 clones in the sample; about 85% occur only once, and roughly 4% lies in the top ten. The sample is drawn from a study of radiotherapy plus CTLA-4 blockade in lung cancer. Trimming shortened V by 6 bases and J by 4 bases, and 19 bases separated the two germline ends. The CDR3 runs to 16 residues. Germline V gives CDR1 SGHAT, CDR2 FQNNGV. Here the sequenced sample was peripheral blood, taken from a patient treated with radiotherapy plus ipilimumab. This TCR was sampled from a human donor with non-small cell lung cancer who had a partial response to radiotherapy plus ipilimumab. The gene calls are TRBV11-2 and TRBJ2-1; D unresolved. The CDR3 bases are TGTGCCAGCAGATCCATGAGGCGGAGCCTGTACAATGAGCAGTTCTTC. Translation gives CASRSMRRSLYNEQFF. Together with reference TRBV11-2 and TRBJ2-1, the CDR3 gives the full variable domain: EAGVAQSPRYKIIEKRQSVAFWCNPISGHATLYWYQQILGQGPKLLIQFQNNGVVDDSQLPKDRFSAERLKGVDSTLKIQPAKLEDSAVYLCASRSMRRSLYNEQFFGPGTRLTVL.